The 12 T cell receptor beta chains below all came from one sample that was sequenced in a study of cytomegalovirus exposure and HLA in healthy donors. PCR involved 60 Vbeta and 13 Jbeta primers. TCRdb's table, derived via immunoSEQ multiplex PCR, lists solely in-frame clones and lacks some. The profile shows over 150,000 clones, approximately 75% of them singletons. Sample: PBMCs. These receptors came from a man over 45 in good health and CMV-seropositive.

The V gene is TRBV9, the J gene TRBJ2-2, with D possibly matching TRBD1 (6 bases). Per germline, CDR1 SGDLS and CDR2 YYNGEE. The CDR3 covers 16 residues. V was clipped by 2 bases and J by 4 bases, with 15 bases between them. CDR3 coding DNA: TGTGCCAGCAGCGTTCTCGGACAGACGATCACCGGGGAGCTGTTTTTT. Protein product: CASSVLGQTITGELFF.

This clone was seen only a few times. V is TRBV4-3 and J is TRBJ2-2; the D gene is possibly TRBD1 (5 bases). This CDR3 region has 16 residues. V lost 1 base, J lost 4 bases, and 13 bases lay in between. Per germline, CDR1 LGHNA and CDR2 YSLEER. The CDR3 DNA sequence: TGCGCCAGCAGCCAAGCAGGGAAAAGGCGCACCGGGGAGCTGTTTTTT. Residues: CASSQAGKRRTGELFF.

The rearrangement links TRBV4-2 to TRBJ2-5, with 11 bases that match TRBD2. Trimming took 1 base from V and 4 from J; bases not matched to a gene: 8. Germline V gene data show CDR1 as LGHNA and CDR2 as YNFKEQ. The CDR3 extends over 17 amino acids. In nucleotides, the CDR3 is TGTGCCAGCAGCCAAGCAGGTAGCGGGGGGGCCTCAGAGACCCAGTACTTC. This translates into CASSQAGSGGASETQYF.

The chain recombines TRBV5-1 with TRBJ2-7; 11 bases fit TRBD1. The V and J ends lost 4 bases and 4 bases, in that order; junction bases with no gene match: 4. The CDR3 runs 14 residues. CDR1 is SGHRS and CDR2 is YFSETQ in the germline V gene. The CDR3 coding sequence is TGCGCCAGCAGCCCCGGGACAGGGGGGTACGAGCAGTACTTC. This encodes CASSPGTGGYEQYF.

V and J are TRBV7-3 and TRBJ2-5; maybe TRBD2 (6 bases). The germline gives CDR1 SGHTA, CDR2 FQGTGA. This CDR3 spans 13 amino acids. Deletions cut 3 bases from V and 1 base from J, with 6 bases between. The CDR3 loop is CASSLEGQETQYF. CDR3 in DNA: TGTGCCAGCAGCTTGGAGGGCCAAGAGACCCAGTACTTC.

The chain has TRBV4-3 and TRBJ2-7; TRBD2 aligns across 7 bases. The CDR3 runs 15 residues. Germline V gene data show CDR1 as LGHNA and CDR2 as YSLEER. Germline trimming cut 4 bases from V and 0 bases from J; bases unmatched to any gene: 6. CDR3 DNA: TGCGCCAGCAGCCCAGGGCGGGAGAGCTCCTACGAGCAGTACTTC. Translated, it gives CASSPGRESSYEQYF.

This chain connects TRBV28 to TRBJ2-5, with 7 positions matching TRBD2. The tail of the sequence fits TRBJ2-7 better, so the J call may be wrong. This CDR3 has 15 residues. Germline V lookup: CDR1 MDHEN, CDR2 SYDVKM. The CDR3 DNA follows: TGTGCCAGCAGTTTAGTGGCTAGCGGAACCTACGAGCAGTACTTC. Translating it yields CASSLVASGTYEQYF.

V is TRBV9 and J is TRBJ1-3, with 7 bases lining up with TRBD1. The junction had 9 bases not matched to a gene; V was cut back by 4 bases and J by 2 bases. This CDR3 has 16 amino acids. In germline, CDR1 is SGDLS, CDR2 YYNGEE. The CDR3 sequence: CASSMNRGTPGNTIYF. The CDR3 DNA follows: TGTGCCAGCAGCATGAACAGGGGTACCCCTGGAAACACCATATATTTT. Combining the CDR3 with reference TRBV9 and TRBJ1-3 gives the whole variable domain DSGVTQTPKHLITATGQRVTLRCSPRSGDLSVYWYQQSLDQGLQFLIQYYNGEERAKGNILERFSAQQFPDLHSELNLSSLELGDSALYFCASSMNRGTPGNTIYFGEGSWLTVV.

The chain employs TRBV13 and TRBJ2-3; 12 bases line up with TRBD2. V lost 4 bases to trimming and J lost 4 bases; unmatched junction nucleotides: 9. The CDR3 runs to 17 residues. CDR1 is PRHDT, CDR2 FYEKMQ, per germline (reference sequence). The CDR3 loop is CASSSTSSSGGADTQYF. The CDR3 DNA reads TGTGCCAGCAGCTCCACCAGTTCTAGCGGGGGGGCAGATACGCAGTATTTT.

In its sample, this clone was seen a few times. This sequence joins TRBV7-2 and TRBJ2-7, with 10 bases that match TRBD2. Trimming removed 0 bases from V and 7 bases from J; junction bases left unmatched: 9. The CDR3 consists of 16 residues. From germline, CDR1 is SGHTA and CDR2 FQGNSA. The CDR3 sequence is CASSLAGLAGVWEQYF. DNA for the CDR3: TGTGCCAGCAGCTTAGCTGGGCTAGCGGGGGTATGGGAGCAGTACTTC.

The V and J genes are TRBV11-2 and TRBJ1-1, with D hard to call. The germline V and J ends were trimmed by 1 base and 6 bases, with 12 bases remaining between them. There are 14 residues in the CDR3. Germline-derived CDR1 and CDR2 are SGHAT and FQNNGV. CDR3 DNA sequence: TGTGCCAGCAGCTTAGCCATGGCACAGTCTGAAGCTTTCTTT. This translates into CASSLAMAQSEAFF.

The chain recombines TRBV9 with TRBJ1-2; TRBD1 agrees at 7 bases. Germline V gives CDR1 SGDLS, CDR2 YYNGEE. This CDR3 is built from 13 residues. J was trimmed by 7 bases and V by 4 bases; bases with no gene match: 7. For the CDR3, the DNA is TGTGCCAGCAGCCCAGGACAGGTCGCTGGCTACACCTTC. It translates to CASSPGQVAGYTF. The full variable domain, with the rest looked up from reference TRBV9 and TRBJ1-2, is DSGVTQTPKHLITATGQRVTLRCSPRSGDLSVYWYQQSLDQGLQFLIQYYNGEERAKGNILERFSAQQFPDLHSELNLSSLELGDSALYFCASSPGQVAGYTFGSGTRLTVV.